This T cell receptor (beta chain) was captured by sequencing in a study of T cells in Graves' hyperthyroidism and ophthalmopathy. TCR beta CDR3 region amplification was performed from RNA transcripts. With the HTBI primer set, the TCR CDR3 went through a first round of RT-PCR. In TCRdb, the multiplex PCR reads were re-called with MiXCR into one record per CDR3 protein. Of about 350,000 distinct CDR3 sequences listed, around 13% are singletons. Reasons for excluding patients were uncontrolled infection, other autoimmune disease, pregnancy or lactation. In making diagnoses, clinical symptoms, serum thyroxine and TRAb, thyroid ultrasound and orbital computed tomography were all used. Study-level findings and limits: Blood also held most thyroid clonotypes expanded beyond 0.001. A model using 13 V-J features told ophthalmopathy apart from stable hyperthyroidism.

Regarding this clonotype: Its antigen is currently unknown.

The sequence was obtained from a woman between 25 and 40 years old with Graves' hyperthyroidism. Sequenced: blood.

Here the CDR3 DNA reads TGCAGCGTTGCTGGACTAGCGGGACTCGGCGGGACCGGGGAGCTGTTTTTT. Protein: CSVAGLAGLGGTGELFF. This sequence joins TRBV29-1 and TRBJ2-2, with 12 positions matching TRBD2. Germline-derived CDR1 and CDR2 are SQVTM and ANQGSEA. The CDR3 runs to 17 residues. V gave up 4 bases and J gave up 5 bases; unmatched junction bases: 11.